This T cell receptor beta chain was sequenced in a study of cytomegalovirus exposure and HLA in healthy donors. CDR3 length equals 16 residues. CDR1 is MGHRA, CDR2 YSYEKL, per germline. The junction had 8 bases not matched to a gene; V was cut back by 5 bases and J by 5 bases. Researchers ran the PCR with 60 Vbeta and 13 Jbeta primers. Measured with immunoSEQ multiplex PCR; TCRdb has only the in-frame clones, and not every one. The sample contains 150,000 or so clones, more than 65% of which appear only once. The sequencing input was PBMCs. The clonotype originates from a man aged 25 to 45 in good health and CMV-seropositive. The rearrangement joins TRBV4-1 to TRBJ2-2, with TRBD1 matching over 10 bases. The CDR3 loop is CASSVRDRGGTGELFF. CDR3 sequence (DNA): TGCGCCAGCAGCGTTAGGGACAGGGGCGGGACCGGGGAGCTGTTTTTT.